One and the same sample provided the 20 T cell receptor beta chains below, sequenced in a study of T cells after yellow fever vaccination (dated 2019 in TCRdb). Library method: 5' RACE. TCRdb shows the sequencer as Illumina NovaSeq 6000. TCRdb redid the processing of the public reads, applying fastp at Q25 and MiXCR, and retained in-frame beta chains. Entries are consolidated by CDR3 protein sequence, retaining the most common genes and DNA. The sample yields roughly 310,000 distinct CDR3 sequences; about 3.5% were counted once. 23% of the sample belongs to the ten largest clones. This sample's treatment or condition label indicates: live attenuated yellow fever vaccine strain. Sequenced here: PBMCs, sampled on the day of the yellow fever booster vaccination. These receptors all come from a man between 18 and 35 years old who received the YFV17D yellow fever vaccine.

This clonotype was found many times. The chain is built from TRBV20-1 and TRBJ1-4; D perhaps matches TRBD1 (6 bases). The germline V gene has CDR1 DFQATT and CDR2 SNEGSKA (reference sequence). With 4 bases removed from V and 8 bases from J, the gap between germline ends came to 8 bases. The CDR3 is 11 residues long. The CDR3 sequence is CSATGEEKLFF. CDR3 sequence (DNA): TGCAGTGCTACAGGGGAGGAAAAACTGTTTTTT.

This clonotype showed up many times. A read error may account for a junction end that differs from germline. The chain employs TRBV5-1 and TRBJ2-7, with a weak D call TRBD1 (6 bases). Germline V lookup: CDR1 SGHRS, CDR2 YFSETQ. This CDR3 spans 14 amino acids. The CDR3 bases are TGCGCCAGCAGCATTAGGACAGATTCCTCCGAGCAGTACTTC. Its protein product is CASSIRTDSSEQYF.

The CDR3 region is CASTAEGLSTDTQYF. CDR3 nucleotides: TGTGCCAGCACGGCCGAGGGGCTGAGCACAGATACGCAGTATTTT. The rearrangement uses TRBV9 and TRBJ2-3; D is tentatively TRBD1 or TRBD2 (5 bases each). CDR3 length: 15 residues. Per germline, CDR1 SGDLS and CDR2 YYNGEE. V was cut by 6 bases and J by 0 bases, with 14 bases left in between.

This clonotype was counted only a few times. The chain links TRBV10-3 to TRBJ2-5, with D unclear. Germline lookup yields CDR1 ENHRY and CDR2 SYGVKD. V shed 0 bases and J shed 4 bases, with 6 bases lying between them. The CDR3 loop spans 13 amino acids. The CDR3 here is CAISESSRETQYF. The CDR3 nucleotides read TGTGCCATCAGTGAGTCGTCCAGAGAGACCCAGTACTTC.

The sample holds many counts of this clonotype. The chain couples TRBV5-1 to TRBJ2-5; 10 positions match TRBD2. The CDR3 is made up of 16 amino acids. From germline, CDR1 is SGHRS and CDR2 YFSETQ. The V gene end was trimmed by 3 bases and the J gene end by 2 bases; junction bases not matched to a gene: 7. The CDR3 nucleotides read TGCGCCAGCAGCTCCGCCGGGACTAGCGTTCAAGAGACCCAGTACTTC. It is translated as CASSSAGTSVQETQYF.

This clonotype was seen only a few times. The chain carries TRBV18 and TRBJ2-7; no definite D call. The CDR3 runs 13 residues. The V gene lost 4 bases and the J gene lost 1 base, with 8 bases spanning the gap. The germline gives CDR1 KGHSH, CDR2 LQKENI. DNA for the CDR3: TGTGCCAGCTCACTTGCCAGATCCTACGAGCAGTACGTC. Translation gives CASSLARSYEQYV.

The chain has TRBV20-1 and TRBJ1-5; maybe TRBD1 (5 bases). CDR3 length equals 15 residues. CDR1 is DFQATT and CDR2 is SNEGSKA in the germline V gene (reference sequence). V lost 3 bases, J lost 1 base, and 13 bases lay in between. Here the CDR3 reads CSASGDVYSNQPQHF. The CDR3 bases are TGCAGTGCTAGCGGGGACGTATACAGCAATCAGCCCCAGCATTTT.

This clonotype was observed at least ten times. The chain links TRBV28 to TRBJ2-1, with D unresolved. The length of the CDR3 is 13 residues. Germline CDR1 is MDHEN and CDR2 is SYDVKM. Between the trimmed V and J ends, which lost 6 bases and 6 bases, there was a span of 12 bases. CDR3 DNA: TGTGCCAGCAGGGCGCTCAACAGCAATGAGCAGTTCTTC. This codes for CASRALNSNEQFF.

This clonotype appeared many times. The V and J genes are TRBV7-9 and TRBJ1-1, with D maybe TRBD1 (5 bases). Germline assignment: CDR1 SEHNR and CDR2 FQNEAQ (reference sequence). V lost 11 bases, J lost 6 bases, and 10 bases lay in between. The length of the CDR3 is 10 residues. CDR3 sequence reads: CAGEGPEAFF. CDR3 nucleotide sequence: TGTGCCGGCGAGGGACCTGAAGCTTTCTTT.

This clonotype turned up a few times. The CDR3 loop is CASTPDRGDEQFF. The CDR3 DNA reads as TGTGCCAGCACTCCGGACAGGGGAGATGAGCAGTTCTTC. V is TRBV2 and J is TRBJ2-1; 9 bases are a match to TRBD1. Germline V CDR1 and CDR2: SNHLY, FYNNEI. With 7 bases clipped from V and 8 bases from J, the junction kept 6 bases outside the gene matches. The length of the CDR3 is 13 residues.

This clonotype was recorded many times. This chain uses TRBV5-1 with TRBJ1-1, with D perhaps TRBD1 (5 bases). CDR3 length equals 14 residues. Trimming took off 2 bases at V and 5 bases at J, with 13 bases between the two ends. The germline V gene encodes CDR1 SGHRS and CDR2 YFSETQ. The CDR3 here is CASSFAPGTTEAFF. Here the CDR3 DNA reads TGCGCCAGCAGCTTCGCCCCGGGGACGACTGAAGCTTTCTTT.

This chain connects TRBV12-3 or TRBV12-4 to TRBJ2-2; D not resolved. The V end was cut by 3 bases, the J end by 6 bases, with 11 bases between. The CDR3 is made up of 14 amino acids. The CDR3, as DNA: TGTGCCAGCAGTTTGGGGTTGACACCCGGGGAGCTGTTTTTT. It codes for CASSLGLTPGELFF.

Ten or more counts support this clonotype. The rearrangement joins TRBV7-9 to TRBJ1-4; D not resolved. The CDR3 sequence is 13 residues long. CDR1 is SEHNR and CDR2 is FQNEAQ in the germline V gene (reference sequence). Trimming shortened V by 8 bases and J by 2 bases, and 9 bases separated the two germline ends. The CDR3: CASGLITNEKLFF. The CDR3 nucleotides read TGTGCCAGCGGACTCATCACTAATGAAAAACTGTTTTTT.

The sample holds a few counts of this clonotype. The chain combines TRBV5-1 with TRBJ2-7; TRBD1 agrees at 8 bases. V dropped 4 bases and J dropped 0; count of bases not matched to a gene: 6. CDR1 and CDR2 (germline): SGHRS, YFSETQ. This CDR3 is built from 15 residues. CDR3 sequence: CASSPRTGFSYEQYF. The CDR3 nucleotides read TGCGCCAGCAGCCCGCGGACAGGGTTCTCCTACGAGCAGTACTTC. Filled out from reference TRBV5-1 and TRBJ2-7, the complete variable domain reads KAGVTQTPRYLIKTRGQQVTLSCSPISGHRSVSWYQQTPGQGLQFLFEYFSETQRNKGNFPGRFSGRQFSNSRSEMNVSTLELGDSALYLCASSPRTGFSYEQYFGPGTRLTVT.

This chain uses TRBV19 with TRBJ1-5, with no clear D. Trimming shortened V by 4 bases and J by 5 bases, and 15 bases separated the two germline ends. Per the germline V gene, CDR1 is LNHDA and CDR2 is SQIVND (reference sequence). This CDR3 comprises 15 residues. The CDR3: CASSTTLQNDQPQHF. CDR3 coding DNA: TGTGCCAGTAGTACGACACTGCAAAACGATCAGCCCCAGCATTTT.

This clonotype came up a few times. CDR3 DNA: TGTGCCTGGAATCCACGGGTCCAAGAGACCCAGTACTTC. This encodes CAWNPRVQETQYF. The V gene is TRBV30, the J gene TRBJ2-5, with D unresolved. This CDR3 comprises 13 residues. CDR1 is GTSNPN and CDR2 is SVGIG in the germline V gene (reference sequence). Trimming stripped 4 bases from V and 1 base from J, with 10 bases between. Full variable domain (outside the CDR3, taken from reference TRBV30 and TRBJ2-5): SQTIHQWPATLVQPVGSPLSLECTVEGTSNPNLYWYRQAAGRGLQLLFYSVGIGQISSEVPQNLSASRPQDRQFILSSKKLLLSDSGFYLCAWNPRVQETQYFGPGTRLLVL.

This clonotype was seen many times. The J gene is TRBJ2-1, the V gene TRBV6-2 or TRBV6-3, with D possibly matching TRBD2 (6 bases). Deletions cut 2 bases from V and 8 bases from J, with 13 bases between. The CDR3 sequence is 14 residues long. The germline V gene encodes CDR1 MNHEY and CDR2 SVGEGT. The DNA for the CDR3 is TGTGCCAGCAGTTACCTGGCGGGGCGGCATGAGCAGTTCTTC. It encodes CASSYLAGRHEQFF.

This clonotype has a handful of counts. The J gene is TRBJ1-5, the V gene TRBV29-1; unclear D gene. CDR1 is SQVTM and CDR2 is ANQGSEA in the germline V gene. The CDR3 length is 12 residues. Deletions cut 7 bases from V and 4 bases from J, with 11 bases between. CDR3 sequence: CSAGDRNQPQHF. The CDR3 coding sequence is TGCAGCGCCGGTGATAGGAATCAGCCCCAGCATTTT.

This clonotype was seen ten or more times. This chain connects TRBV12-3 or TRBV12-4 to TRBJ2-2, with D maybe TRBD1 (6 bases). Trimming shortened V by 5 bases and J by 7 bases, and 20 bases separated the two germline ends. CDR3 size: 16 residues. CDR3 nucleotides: TGTGCCAGCAGTCTCCCCGGGACGGCCAGGGGCGGGGAGCTGTTTTTT. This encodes CASSLPGTARGGELFF.

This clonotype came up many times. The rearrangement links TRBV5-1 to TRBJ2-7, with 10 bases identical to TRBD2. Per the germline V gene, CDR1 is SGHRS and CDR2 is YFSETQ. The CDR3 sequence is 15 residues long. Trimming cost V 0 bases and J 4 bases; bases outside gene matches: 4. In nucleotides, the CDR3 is TGCGCCAGCAGCTTGGTGGCTAGCGGGGGATACGAGCAGTACTTC. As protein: CASSLVASGGYEQYF. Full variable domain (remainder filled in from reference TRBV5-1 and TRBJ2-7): KAGVTQTPRYLIKTRGQQVTLSCSPISGHRSVSWYQQTPGQGLQFLFEYFSETQRNKGNFPGRFSGRQFSNSRSEMNVSTLELGDSALYLCASSLVASGGYEQYFGPGTRLTVT.